One sample yielded the 20 T cell receptor beta chains listed below, sequenced in a study of response to subunit inactivated influenza vaccine. Using its own MiXCR run on the RT-PCR reads, TCRdb lists one record per CDR3 protein. The sample has approximately 530,000 distinct CDR3 sequences, 7.2% seen once. Material: PBMCs from blood, obtained around 25 months after vaccination. These receptors came from a man aged 50 to 75 who received an inactivated influenza vaccine.

This chain links TRBV7-2 with TRBJ1-2, with TRBD1 matching over 9 bases. The length of the CDR3 is 14 residues. In germline, CDR1 is SGHTA, CDR2 FQGNSA. Trimming removed 4 bases from V and 4 bases from J; junction bases left unmatched: 4. CDR3: CASSSQTGGYGYTF. The CDR3 coding sequence is TGTGCCAGCAGCTCTCAGACAGGGGGCTATGGCTACACCTTC.

The chain is built from TRBV20-1 and TRBJ2-3, with 7 nucleotides matching TRBD2. The CDR3 runs to 13 residues. Trimming at V came to 3 bases and at J to 3 bases, leaving 3 bases not matched to a gene. The V gene's germline CDR1 is DFQATT and CDR2 SNEGSKA (reference sequence). The CDR3 reads CSARRGTTDTQYF. The CDR3, as DNA: TGCAGTGCTAGGCGGGGGACGACAGATACGCAGTATTTT.

This clonotype was counted between two and nine times. CDR3 region: CASSQDRVGQGVRDTQYF. DNA of the CDR3: TGCGCCAGCAGCCAAGATAGGGTGGGGCAGGGAGTAAGGGATACGCAGTATTTT. This rearrangement joins TRBV4-3 to TRBJ2-3; the D call may be TRBD1 or TRBD2 (5 bases each). The CDR3 spans 18 residues. The germline V gene encodes CDR1 LGHNA and CDR2 YSLEER. The V end lost 0 bases, the J end lost 6 bases, and 22 bases lay between the germline ends.

The genes are TRBV4-3 and TRBJ2-5, with D perhaps matching TRBD1 (6 bases). V was cut by 0 bases and J by 3 bases, with 11 bases left in between. The CDR3 loop spans 15 amino acids. Germline V gene sequence: CDR1 LGHNA, CDR2 YSLEER. This chain's CDR3 is CASSQDVTGKETQYF. DNA for the CDR3: TGCGCCAGCAGCCAAGATGTTACAGGGAAAGAGACCCAGTACTTC.

The CDR3 region is CASNHGTYEQYF. The DNA for the CDR3 is TGTGCCAGCAACCACGGAACCTACGAGCAGTACTTC. This chain uses TRBV6-2 or TRBV6-3 with TRBJ2-7; no reliable D call. The ends were cut back, 7 bases at V and 2 bases at J, with 9 bases in the middle. Germline V gene lookup returns CDR1 MNHEY and CDR2 SVGEGT. This CDR3 has 12 amino acids.

The V gene is TRBV10-3, the J gene TRBJ2-6, with D maybe TRBD1 (5 bases). Germline CDR1 reads ENHRY; CDR2 reads SYGVKD. V was trimmed by 0 bases and J by 2 bases, leaving 8 bases between them. The CDR3 runs 16 residues. CDR3 protein: CAISESDRTGANVLTF. CDR3 DNA sequence: TGTGCCATCAGTGAGTCCGACAGAACTGGGGCCAACGTCCTGACTTTC.

This clonotype showed up just a few times. The chain joins TRBV10-3 to TRBJ1-2; 10 positions agree with TRBD1. The germline gives CDR1 ENHRY, CDR2 SYGVKD. After removal of 6 bases from V and 8 bases from J, the junction contained 9 bases not matched to a gene. CDR3 length: 14 residues. CDR3 residues: CAISWRQGAEGYTF. The CDR3 DNA sequence: TGTGCCATCAGCTGGCGACAGGGGGCCGAAGGCTACACCTTC.

This clonotype has just a few counts. The chain is built from TRBV21-1 and TRBJ1-1; TRBD1, the table's D call, was not compared with the DNA. TRBV21-1 has pseudogene status. CDR3 length: 20 amino acids. CDR3 protein: CASSKKVGTPLPRRDTEAFF. The CDR3 DNA reads as TGTGCCAGCAGCAAAAAGGTAGGGACACCACTTCCACGGAGGGACACTGAAGCTTTCTTT.

The J gene is TRBJ2-7, the V gene TRBV20-1; possibly TRBD1 or TRBD2 for D (5 bases each). The CDR3 totals 12 residues. Trimming took 3 bases from V and 2 from J, leaving 8 bases between them. CDR1 is DFQATT, CDR2 SNEGSKA, per germline (reference sequence). CDR3 amino acids: CSARGTTYEQYF. The CDR3 DNA reads as TGCAGTGCTAGGGGGACCACCTACGAGCAGTACTTC.

This clonotype was seen more than once but under ten times. The genes are TRBV20-1 and TRBJ2-7; D is undetermined. Trimming pared 1 base from V and 3 bases from J, leaving 7 bases between. The germline gives CDR1 DFQATT, CDR2 SNEGSKA (reference sequence). The CDR3 runs to 12 residues. The CDR3 protein is CSARGVHYEQYF. The CDR3 nucleotides are TGCAGTGCTAGAGGAGTTCACTACGAGCAGTACTTC.

J is TRBJ2-7 and V is TRBV20-1, with D perhaps TRBD2 (6 bases). CDR1 DFQATT and CDR2 SNEGSKA come from the germline V gene (reference sequence). V lost 0 bases and J lost 7, with 13 bases in between. The CDR3 runs 13 residues. CDR3 DNA: TGCAGTGCTAGAGACCCCGGGGGTGGTGAGCAGTACTTC. This sequence encodes CSARDPGGGEQYF.

The V and J genes are TRBV12-3 or TRBV12-4 and TRBJ2-1, with unresolved D. The CDR3 contains 12 residues. V was cut by 5 bases and J by 6 bases, with 8 bases left in between. For the CDR3, the DNA is TGTGCCAGCAGTCAGTCCCTCAATGAGCAGTTCTTC. It codes for CASSQSLNEQFF.

This chain uses TRBV2 with TRBJ2-1; D is ambiguous. In germline, CDR1 is SNHLY, CDR2 FYNNEI. The CDR3 sequence is 14 residues long. Trimming took 1 base from V and 6 from J, leaving 10 bases between them. The CDR3 DNA follows: TGTGCCAGCAGTGAAGAGGCCGGTAGCAATGAGCAGTTCTTC. Protein sequence: CASSEEAGSNEQFF.

This clonotype was recorded a few times. The chain carries TRBV28 and TRBJ2-5; 7 nucleotides align to TRBD1. The CDR3 has 15 residues. Trimming at V came to 5 bases and at J to 2 bases, leaving 8 bases not matched to a gene. Germline V lookup: CDR1 MDHEN, CDR2 SYDVKM. This CDR3 reads CASSPGQFEQETQYF. The CDR3 DNA is TGTGCCAGCAGTCCGGGACAGTTCGAGCAAGAGACCCAGTACTTC. Together with reference TRBV28 and TRBJ2-5, the CDR3 gives the full variable domain: DVKVTQSSRYLVKRTGEKVFLECVQDMDHENMFWYRQDPGLGLRLIYFSYDVKMKEKGDIPEGYSVSREKKERFSLILESASTNQTSMYLCASSPGQFEQETQYFGPGTRLLVL.

This clonotype was seen repeatedly, ten times or more. The chain couples TRBV3-1 to TRBJ2-2; D is ambiguous. The germline gives CDR1 LGHDT, CDR2 YNNKEL (reference sequence). The V gene lost 6 bases and the J gene lost 1 base, with 15 bases spanning the gap. The CDR3 length is 16 residues. The CDR3 spells CASSLQLVLNTGELFF. CDR3 nucleotides: TGTGCCAGCAGTCTCCAGCTAGTGTTGAACACCGGGGAGCTGTTTTTT.

This clonotype was seen a few times. This CDR3 is CSARDSPGQGRSYEQYF. The CDR3 coding sequence is TGCAGTGCTAGAGATAGCCCGGGGCAGGGACGCTCCTACGAGCAGTACTTC. V gene TRBV20-1 combines with J gene TRBJ2-7; D might be TRBD1 or TRBD2, each matching 5 bases. Trimming stripped 0 bases from V and 0 bases from J, with 18 bases between. Germline V gene sequence: CDR1 DFQATT, CDR2 SNEGSKA (reference sequence). This CDR3 has 17 residues.

This clonotype has a count of ten or more. This chain links TRBV30 with TRBJ1-2, with D uncertain. The germline V and J ends were trimmed by 2 bases and 3 bases, with 13 bases remaining between them. The germline V gene encodes CDR1 GTSNPN and CDR2 SVGIG (reference sequence). CDR3 length: 14 amino acids. CDR3 amino acids: CAWSFWRQDYGYTF. The CDR3 DNA reads TGTGCCTGGAGTTTTTGGAGGCAGGACTATGGCTACACCTTC.

This clonotype was picked up a small number of times. V usage is TRBV4-3 and J usage is TRBJ2-3; 10 bases align to TRBD2. J lost 3 bases, V lost 5 bases, and 11 bases had no gene match. The CDR3 runs 17 residues. Germline V gene sequence: CDR1 LGHNA, CDR2 YSLEER. The CDR3 protein is CASSEVAGGLGTDTQYF. The CDR3 DNA reads TGCGCCAGCAGCGAAGTAGCGGGGGGCCTAGGTACAGATACGCAGTATTTT.

The table lists this clonotype with a few counts. The chain has TRBV6-6 and TRBJ2-1, with D perhaps TRBD2 (5 bases). Germline loops: CDR1 MNHNY, CDR2 SVGAGI (reference sequence). This CDR3 is built from 13 residues. V was shortened by 6 bases and J by 6 bases, with 12 bases between the two germline ends. The CDR3: CASSQTNSNEQFF. CDR3 DNA: TGTGCCAGCAGCCAGACTAACTCCAATGAGCAGTTCTTC.

This clonotype has just a few counts. The rearrangement links TRBV13 to TRBJ2-3; TRBD2 might be the D (7 bases). This CDR3 has 19 amino acids. Trimming took 0 bases from V and 1 from J, leaving 20 bases between them. From germline, CDR1 is PRHDT and CDR2 FYEKMQ (reference sequence). In DNA, the CDR3 is TGTGCCAGCAGCTTAGGCGTAGGCGGGGGCACCTCTGGCACAGATACGCAGTATTTT. Its translation is CASSLGVGGGTSGTDTQYF.